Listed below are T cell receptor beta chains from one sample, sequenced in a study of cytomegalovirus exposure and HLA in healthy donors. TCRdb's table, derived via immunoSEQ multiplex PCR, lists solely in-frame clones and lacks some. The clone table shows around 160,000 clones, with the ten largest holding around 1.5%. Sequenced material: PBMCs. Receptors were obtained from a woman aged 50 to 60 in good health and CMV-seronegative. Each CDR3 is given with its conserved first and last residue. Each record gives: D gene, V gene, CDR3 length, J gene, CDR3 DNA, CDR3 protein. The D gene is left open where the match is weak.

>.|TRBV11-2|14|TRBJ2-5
TGTGCCAGCAGCTTCGAGTCAGGGCAGGAGACCCAGTACTTC
CASSFESGQETQYF
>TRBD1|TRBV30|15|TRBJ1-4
TGTGCCTGGAGTGATGGGACAGGGTTATGGAAAAAACTGTTTTTT
CAWSDGTGLWKKLFF
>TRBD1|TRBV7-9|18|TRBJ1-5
TGTGCCAGCATCGAACAGGGGATCCCCCTGTATAGCAATCAGCCCCAGCATTTT
CASIEQGIPLYSNQPQHF
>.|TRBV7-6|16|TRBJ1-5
TGTGCCAGCAGCTTATCTAACAGGGACAGCAATCAGCCCCAGCATTTT
CASSLSNRDSNQPQHF
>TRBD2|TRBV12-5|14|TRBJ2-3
TGTGCTAGTGGAAGACTAGCGGGCACAGATACGCAGTATTTT
CASGRLAGTDTQYF
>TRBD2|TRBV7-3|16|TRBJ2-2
TGTGCCAGCAGCTTAAGTAGCGGGGGCCCCACCGGGGAGCTGTTTTTT
CASSLSSGGPTGELFF
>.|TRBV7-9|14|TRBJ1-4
TGTGCCAGCAGCGAGGATCGGTATAATGAAAAACTGTTTTTT
CASSEDRYNEKLFF
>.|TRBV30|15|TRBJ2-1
TGTGCCGGGAGTTTCCCCCAGCGGTACTACAATGAGCAGTTCTTC
CAGSFPQRYYNEQFF
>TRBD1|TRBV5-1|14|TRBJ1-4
TGCGCCAGCAGCTTGACAGGGGGCAGAGAAAAACTGTTTTTT
CASSLTGGREKLFF
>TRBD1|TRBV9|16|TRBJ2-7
TGTGCCAGCAGCGTAGCCTCAGGGGGCGGTGATAACGAGCAGTACTTC
CASSVASGGGDNEQYF
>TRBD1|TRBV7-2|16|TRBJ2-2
TGTGCCAGCAGCCCATACAGGGGCAGGGTCACCGGGGAGCTGTTTTTT
CASSPYRGRVTGELFF
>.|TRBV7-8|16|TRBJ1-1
TGTGCCAGCAGCTTAGCGGGGGGACGGGTGAACACTGAAGCTTTCTTT
CASSLAGGRVNTEAFF
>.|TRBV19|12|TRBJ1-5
TGTGCCAGTAGTACCACGACAAGTCCCCAGCATTTT
CASSTTTSPQHF
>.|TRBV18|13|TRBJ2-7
TGTGCCAGCTCACTCCGAGAAGCCTACGAGCAGTACTTC
CASSLREAYEQYF
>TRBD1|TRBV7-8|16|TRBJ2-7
TGTGCCACCGAAACGGGGGGTGGACAGGGGTCTGGCGAGCAGTACTTC
CATETGGGQGSGEQYF
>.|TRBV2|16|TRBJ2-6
TGTGCCAGCAGTGAATCCTCGTGGGCAGGGGCCAACGTCCTGACTTTC
CASSESSWAGANVLTF
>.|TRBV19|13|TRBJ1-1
TGTGCCAGTAGTATAAGAGTGAACACTGAAGCTTTCTTT
CASSIRVNTEAFF
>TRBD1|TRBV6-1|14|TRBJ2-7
TGTGCCAGCAGTTTAAGGACAGGTGACTACGAGCAGTACTTC
CASSLRTGDYEQYF
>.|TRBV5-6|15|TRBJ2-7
TGTGCCAGCAGCGGGCTTTTGGCCGCCGACTACGAGCAGTACTTC
CASSGLLAADYEQYF
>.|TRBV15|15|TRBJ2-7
TGTGCCACCAGCAGAGAAAACAGGGGAGGCAACGAGCAGTACTTC
CATSRENRGGNEQYF
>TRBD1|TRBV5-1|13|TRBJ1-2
TGCGCCAGCAGCTTGGGACAGGGTCAGGGCTACACCTTC
CASSLGQGQGYTF
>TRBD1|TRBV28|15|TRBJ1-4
TGTGCCAGCAGATTCACAGGGGGCTTTAATGAAAAACTGTTTTTT
CASRFTGGFNEKLFF
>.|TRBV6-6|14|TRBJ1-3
TGTGCCAGCAGGCGTGGGGAGAATGGAAACACCATATATTTT
CASRRGENGNTIYF
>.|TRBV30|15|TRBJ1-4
TGTGCCTGGAGTGTACTGGGGCGCACTAATGAAAAACTGTTTTTT
CAWSVLGRTNEKLFF
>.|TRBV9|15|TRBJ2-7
TGTGCCAGCAGCCCAGGGATCCTTACCTCCTACGAGCAGTACTTC
CASSPGILTSYEQYF
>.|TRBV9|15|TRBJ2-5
TGTGCCAGCAGCGCCCTACAGGGAACCCAAGAGACCCAGTACTTC
CASSALQGTQETQYF
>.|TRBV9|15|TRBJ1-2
TGTGCCAGCAGCGCAGACAGCCTGTATACCTATGGCTACACCTTC
CASSADSLYTYGYTF
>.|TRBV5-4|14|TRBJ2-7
TGTGCCAGCTCACGAGGGAGCGCTTTATACGAGCAGTACTTC
CASSRGSALYEQYF
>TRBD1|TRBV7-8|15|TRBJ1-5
TGTGCCAGCAGCTTTGGGACAGATAGCAATCAGCCCCAGCATTTT
CASSFGTDSNQPQHF
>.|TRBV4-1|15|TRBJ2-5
TGCGCCAGCAGCCAAGGACAGGGGACTAAAGAGACCCAGTACTTC
CASSQGQGTKETQYF
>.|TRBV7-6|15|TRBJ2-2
TGTGCCAGCAGCTCGTTGACAGGGAGGACCGGGGAGCTGTTTTTT
CASSSLTGRTGELFF
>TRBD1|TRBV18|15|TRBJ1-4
TGTGCCAGCTCACCCGCAAACTTCGACAGGGCGCAACTGTTTTTT
CASSPANFDRAQLFF
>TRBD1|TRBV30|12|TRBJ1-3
TGTGCCTGGGGGGACAGGGACCACACCATATATTTT
CAWGDRDHTIYF
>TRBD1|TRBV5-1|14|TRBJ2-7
TGCGCCAGCAGCTTGGGACAGGGGTCCTACGAGCAGTACTTC
CASSLGQGSYEQYF
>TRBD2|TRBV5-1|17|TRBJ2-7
TGCGCCAGCAGTCCCGTATGGGCGGGAGATTACTCCTACGAGCAGTACTTC
CASSPVWAGDYSYEQYF
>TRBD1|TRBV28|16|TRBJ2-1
TGTGCCAGCAGTCAAACAGGGGGAAGAGTTTACAATGAGCAGTTCTTC
CASSQTGGRVYNEQFF
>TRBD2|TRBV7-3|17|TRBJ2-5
TGTGCCAGCAGCCTCGGTAGGAGCGGGAGTGGCCAAGAGACCCAGTACTTC
CASSLGRSGSGQETQYF
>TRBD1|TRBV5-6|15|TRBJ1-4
TGTGCCAGCAGCTTGGCCGGACAGGGCTCCGAAAAACTGTTTTTT
CASSLAGQGSEKLFF
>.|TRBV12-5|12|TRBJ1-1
TGTGCTAGTGGTCGGGGGAACACTGAAGCTTTCTTT
CASGRGNTEAFF
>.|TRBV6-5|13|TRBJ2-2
TGTGCCAGCACCAGGGGGAACACCGGGGAGCTGTTTTTT
CASTRGNTGELFF
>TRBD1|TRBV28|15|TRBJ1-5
TGTGCCAGCAGTTTAGCAGGGGGAGGTAATCAGCCCCAGCATTTT
CASSLAGGGNQPQHF
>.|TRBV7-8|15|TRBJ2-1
TGTGCCAGCAGCATAAGGACAGCCTCCTACAATGAGCAGTTCTTC
CASSIRTASYNEQFF
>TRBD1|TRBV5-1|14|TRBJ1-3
TGCGCCAGCAGCTTGAGTACAGGGGAAAACACCATATATTTT
CASSLSTGENTIYF
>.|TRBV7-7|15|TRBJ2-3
TGTGCTAGCAGCTTAGTCGGGGATAGTACAGATACGCAGTATTTT
CASSLVGDSTDTQYF
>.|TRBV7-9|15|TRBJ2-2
TGTGCCAGCAGCTTGCTAAACAGCAACACCGGGGAGCTGTTTTTT
CASSLLNSNTGELFF
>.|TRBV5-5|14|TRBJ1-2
TGTGCCAGCAGCTGGGGGGACCTACCCTATGGCTACACCTTC
CASSWGDLPYGYTF
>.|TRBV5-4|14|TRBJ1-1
TGTGCCAGCAGCGGAAACAGGGTAGTCACTGAAGCTTTCTTT
CASSGNRVVTEAFF
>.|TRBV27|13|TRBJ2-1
TGTGCCAGCAGTTCTGCGCAAAACAATGAGCAGTTCTTC
CASSSAQNNEQFF
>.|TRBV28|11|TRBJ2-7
TGTGCCAGCAGCACGGGGTACGAGCAGTACTTC
CASSTGYEQYF
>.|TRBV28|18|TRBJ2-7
TGTGCCAGCAGTTTACCCAAATCCCGGGCCCTGGGACACTACGAGCAGTACTTC
CASSLPKSRALGHYEQYF
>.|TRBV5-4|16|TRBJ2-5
TGTGCCAGCAGGGAGGGGTCGAGGGTTTTCCAAGAGACCCAGTACTTC
CASREGSRVFQETQYF
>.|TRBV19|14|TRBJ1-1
TGTGCCAGTAGTGCGACAGTCCTGAACACTGAAGCTTTCTTT
CASSATVLNTEAFF
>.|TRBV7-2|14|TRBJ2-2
TGTGCCAGCAGCTTAGCGACATGGGCCGGGGAGCTGTTTTTT
CASSLATWAGELFF
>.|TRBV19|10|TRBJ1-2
TGTGCCAGTATTAGAGGCGGCTACACCTTC
CASIRGGYTF
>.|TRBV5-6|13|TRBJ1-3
TGTGCCAGCAGCTTGGCCGGGGGTCACACCATATATTTT
CASSLAGGHTIYF
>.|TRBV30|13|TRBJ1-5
TGTGCCTGGAGTCTGAGTAGCAATCAGCCCCAGCATTTT
CAWSLSSNQPQHF
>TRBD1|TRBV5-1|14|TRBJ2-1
TGCGCCAGCACCCTACAGGGGGGCTACAATGAGCAGTTCTTC
CASTLQGGYNEQFF
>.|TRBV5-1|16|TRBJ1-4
TGCGCCAGCAGCGTGAGGAGCGCTGCAACTAATGAAAAACTGTTTTTT
CASSVRSAATNEKLFF
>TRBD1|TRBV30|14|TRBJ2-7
TGTGCCTGGAACCGGGACAGGGCGGCGGGCGAGCAGTACTTC
CAWNRDRAAGEQYF
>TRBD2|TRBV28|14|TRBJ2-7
TGTGCCAGCAGAAGCGGGGGAAGTTCCTACGAGCAGTACTTC
CASRSGGSSYEQYF